These T cell receptor beta chains were read from a single sample in a study of human T cells and chemical hapten exposure. In TCRdb, the RACE reads were re-called with MiXCR into one record per CDR3 protein. Found here are tens of thousands of distinct CDR3 sequences, around 6.6% of them singletons; the top ten hold 1.5% to 2%. Sample: whole blood, taken in connection with sensitization to the hapten diphenylcyclopropenone (DPC). The receptors derive from a young woman with alopecia areata. Some clones in this sample may be carry-over from other donors' samples. CDR3s include the opening cysteine and the closing phenylalanine or tryptophan. The D gene is left open where the match is weak. Size tells how often a clone was seen (once, few, many) or the class of an expanded clone, and some rows leave it out.

d_call	v_call	j_call	clone_size	cdr3_nt	cdr3_aa
.	TRBV11-2	TRBJ1-6	many	TGTGCCAGCAGCCCAGGGCGGAATTCACCCCTCCACTTT	CASSPGRNSPLHF
TRBD1	TRBV11-2	TRBJ2-1	many	TGTGCCAGCAGCTTGGCCAGGACAGGGAGAAAGTTCTTC	CASSLARTGRKFF
.	TRBV4-1	TRBJ1-5	.	TGCGCCAGCAGCCAAGTCCCTTCAGGGGTTAGCAATCAGCCCCAGCATTTT	CASSQVPSGVSNQPQHF
TRBD1	TRBV6-5	TRBJ1-6	many	TGTGCCAGCAGCCAGGGGGACATCTCCTATAATTCACCCCTCCACTTT	CASSQGDISYNSPLHF
TRBD1	TRBV5-1	TRBJ2-7	many	TGCGCCAGCAGCTTGGCCCCGACAGGGCAATACGAGCAGTACTTC	CASSLAPTGQYEQYF
TRBD1	TRBV20-1	TRBJ1-5	many	TGCAGTGCTAGAGGGGACAGGGAGTTTCAGCCCCAGCATTTT	CSARGDREFQPQHF
.	TRBV9	TRBJ2-7	few	TGTGCCAGCAGCGTAGCGGCAAACTCCTACGAGCAGTACTTC	CASSVAANSYEQYF
.	TRBV5-4	TRBJ1-5	.	TGTGCCAGCAGCTCGACTGAGTTTAGCAATCAGCCCCAGCATTTT	CASSSTEFSNQPQHF
.	TRBV6-6	TRBJ1-3	.	TGTGCCAGCAGTGATATAGGAAACACCATATATTTT	CASSDIGNTIYF
TRBD2	TRBV27	TRBJ2-5	many	TGTGCCAGCCGGGCAACTAGCGCGCGAGAGACCCAGTACTTC	CASRATSARETQYF
.	TRBV11-2	TRBJ2-3	many	TGTGCCAGCAGCTACGTAGGGAAGCGCACAGATACGCAGTATTTT	CASSYVGKRTDTQYF
.	TRBV18	TRBJ1-4	many	TGTGCCAGCTCACCTCCGGTTGAAAAACTGTTTTTT	CASSPPVEKLFF
.	TRBV12-3/TRBV12-4	TRBJ1-1	many	TGTGCCAGCAGTTTAGCCTGGACGGGGGATGAGGCTTTCTTT	CASSLAWTGDEAFF
.	TRBV2	TRBJ2-3	many	TGTGCCAGCCTCTACGCGGGGGCCGGAGATACGCAGTATTTT	CASLYAGAGDTQYF
TRBD1	TRBV11-2	TRBJ1-2	many	TGTGCCAGCAGCCCGGGACAGCTGATACCCGGTGGCTACACCTTC	CASSPGQLIPGGYTF
.	TRBV5-1	TRBJ2-2	many	TGCGCCAGCAGTGGAGTAGCACTAAACACCGGGGAGCTGTTTTTT	CASSGVALNTGELFF
.	TRBV10-3	TRBJ2-3	many	TGTGCCATCAGGCAACAGGGTTGGACAGATACGCAGTATTTT	CAIRQQGWTDTQYF
.	TRBV2	TRBJ1-1	many	TGTGCCAGCAGTGAAAAAGGAGGGACTGAAGCTTTCTTT	CASSEKGGTEAFF
.	TRBV5-1	TRBJ1-2	many	TGCGCCAGCAGCTTGGAAACAGCCACCATCTACACCTTC	CASSLETATIYTF
TRBD1	TRBV12-3/TRBV12-4	TRBJ1-1	many	TGTGCCAGCATCTACAGGGGGAACACTGAAGCTTTCTTT	CASIYRGNTEAFF
.	TRBV2	TRBJ2-3	many	TGTGCCAGCAGTGAAGCAACTTTCACAGATACGCAGTATTTT	CASSEATFTDTQYF
.	TRBV7-3	TRBJ1-1	few	TGTGCCAGCAGCCAGCAGGGAGGTCGGAACACTGAAGCTTTCTTT	CASSQQGGRNTEAFF
.	TRBV3-1	TRBJ2-7	many	TGTGCCAGCAGCCAACCTAATACCTACGAGCAGTACTTC	CASSQPNTYEQYF
.	TRBV12-5	TRBJ1-2	many	TGTGCTAGTGGTTTGGCAAACACCTATGGCTACACCTTC	CASGLANTYGYTF
.	TRBV29-1	TRBJ2-5	many	TGCAGCGTTGCGGAGACCCAGTACTTC	CSVAETQYF
TRBD1	TRBV7-2	TRBJ1-4	.	TGTGCCAGCAGCCGAGACAGGGGGGATGAAAAACTGTTTTTT	CASSRDRGDEKLFF
TRBD1	TRBV6-6	TRBJ1-1	few	TGTGCCAGCAGTAGATACAGGGGCGAGACTGAAGCTTTCTTT	CASSRYRGETEAFF
TRBD1	TRBV30	TRBJ1-1	many	TGTGCCTGGAGTGTAACAGGGGGGGACACTGAAGCTTTCTTT	CAWSVTGGDTEAFF
TRBD1	TRBV29-1	TRBJ2-3	many	TGCAGCGTGCTGACAGGGGCGAGCACAGATACGCAGTATTTT	CSVLTGASTDTQYF
TRBD2	TRBV6-6	TRBJ2-3	many	TGTGCCAGCAGTTTAGCGGGGGGAAGCACAGATACGCAGTATTTT	CASSLAGGSTDTQYF
TRBD2	TRBV29-1	TRBJ2-1	many	TGCAGCGTTGGTTCCGGGGGGGGATTGGCGAACTACAATGAGCAGTTCTTC	CSVGSGGGLANYNEQFF
TRBD2	TRBV11-2	TRBJ2-3	many	TGTGCCAGCAGCTTAGCTTACGGGGGGGCCTATTCGACAGATACGCAGTATTTT	CASSLAYGGAYSTDTQYF
TRBD1	TRBV6-1	TRBJ2-4	many	TGTGCCAGCAGTGGAGTACCGGGACAGGGTCGAGACATTCAGTACTTC	CASSGVPGQGRDIQYF
.	TRBV27	TRBJ2-1	many	TGTGCCAGCAGTTTATCGCCTAAAATCGAGCAGTTCTTC	CASSLSPKIEQFF
.	TRBV7-3	TRBJ1-1	many	TGTGCCAGCAGCTTAACGTGGGGGGACACTGAAGCTTTCTTT	CASSLTWGDTEAFF
.	TRBV7-8	TRBJ1-5	many	TGTGCCAGCAGCAAGCAGGAGGGTAGCAATCAGCCCCAGCATTTT	CASSKQEGSNQPQHF
.	TRBV7-9	TRBJ2-3	many	TGTGCCAGCAGCTTATCCCAGCGGACAGATACGCAGTATTTT	CASSLSQRTDTQYF
.	TRBV5-6	TRBJ2-7	many	TGTGCCAGCAGCCGGCAGGGTGGCGAGCAGTACTTC	CASSRQGGEQYF
.	TRBV6-5	TRBJ1-2	many	TGTGCCAGCAAACCCGGGACACAGGTCGCCGGCTACACCTTC	CASKPGTQVAGYTF
TRBD2	TRBV30	TRBJ2-1	few	TGTGCCTGGAGGGAAAAGCGGGGGGGGTACAATGAGCAGTTCTTC	CAWREKRGGYNEQFF
TRBD1	TRBV20-1	TRBJ2-3	few	TGCAGTGCTCCCGGACAGGACCAAGATACGCAGTATTTT	CSAPGQDQDTQYF
TRBD1	TRBV5-1	TRBJ1-4	many	TGCGCCAGCAGCTTGGCGCCGACAGGGTCATATGAAAAACTGTTTTTT	CASSLAPTGSYEKLFF
.	TRBV6-1	TRBJ1-5	.	TGTGCCAGCGTCTGGAGCGGGAATCAGCCCCAGCATTTT	CASVWSGNQPQHF
.	TRBV9	TRBJ2-4	many	TGTGCCAGCAGCCCCGAGTTCAAAAACATTCAGTACTTC	CASSPEFKNIQYF
TRBD1	TRBV14	TRBJ2-7	many	TGTGCCAGCAGCCAAGATCGGGACAGGTTCCACGAGCAGTACTTC	CASSQDRDRFHEQYF
.	TRBV5-1	TRBJ1-5	many	TGCGCCAGCAGCGTCGAAGCGGGTCAGCCCCAGCATTTT	CASSVEAGQPQHF
.	TRBV27	TRBJ2-1	many	TGTGCCAGCAGTTTAGATTGGGGACGGGCCTACAATGAGCAGTTCTTC	CASSLDWGRAYNEQFF
TRBD2	TRBV30	TRBJ2-5	many	TGTGCCTGGAGCATACCCCGGGGGGGCGGCCAAGAGACCCAGTACTTC	CAWSIPRGGGQETQYF
TRBD2	TRBV4-1	TRBJ2-2	many	TGCGCCAGCAGCCAAAGCGGGGGGGCCTACACCGGGGAGCTGTTTTTT	CASSQSGGAYTGELFF
.	TRBV20-1	TRBJ2-1	many	TGCAGTGCTAGAGATTCCAGGGCAACCTACAATGAGCAGTTCTTC	CSARDSRATYNEQFF
.	TRBV18	TRBJ2-3	.	TGTGCCAGCTCACCTGAGATACATACAGATACGCAGTATTTT	CASSPEIHTDTQYF
TRBD1	TRBV28	TRBJ1-2	many	TGTGCCAGCAGTCCCACGACAGGGGCCAACTATGGCTACACCTTC	CASSPTTGANYGYTF
TRBD2	TRBV6-6	TRBJ2-4	many	TGTGCCAGCAGTGAGCGGGGGGATGAAAACATTCAGTACTTC	CASSERGDENIQYF
TRBD1	TRBV20-1	TRBJ1-2	few	TGCAGTGCGGTTACAGGGGCGGACGGCTACACCTTC	CSAVTGADGYTF